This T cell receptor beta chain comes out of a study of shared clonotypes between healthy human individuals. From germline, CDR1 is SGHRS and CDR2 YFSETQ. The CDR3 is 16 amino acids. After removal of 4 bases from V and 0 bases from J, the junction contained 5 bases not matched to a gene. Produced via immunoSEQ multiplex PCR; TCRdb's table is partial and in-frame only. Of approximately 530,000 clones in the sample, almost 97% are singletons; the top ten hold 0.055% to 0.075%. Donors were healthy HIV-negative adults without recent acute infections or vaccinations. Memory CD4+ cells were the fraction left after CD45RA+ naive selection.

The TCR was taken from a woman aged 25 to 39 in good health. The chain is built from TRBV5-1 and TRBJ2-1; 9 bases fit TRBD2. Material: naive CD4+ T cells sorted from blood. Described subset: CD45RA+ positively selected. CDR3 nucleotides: TGCGCCAGCAGCATAATAGCGGGAGTCTCCTACAATGAGCAGTTCTTC. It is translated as CASSIIAGVSYNEQFF.